The rows below give T cell receptor beta chains drawn from one sample of a study of OX40 agonist ivuxolimab in advanced cancers. Some clones are missing from TCRdb's copy, which holds only in-frame ones; the method was immunoSEQ multiplex PCR. Of around 70,000 clones in the sample, 85% to 90% were seen once. The material sequenced was CD4+ or CD8+ T cells sorted from blood, taken in a trial of the OX40 agonist ivuxolimab. The receptors shown here come from an adult with an advanced solid tumor such as melanoma, head and neck, liver or kidney cancer. Each CDR3 is given with its conserved first and last residue. A D gene is named only where the DNA matches it firmly. Rows may omit the clone size; those that give it use once, few, many or a size class.

>TRBV5-1|TRBD1|TRBJ1-3|.
CASSLLGTDRSGNTIYF
>TRBV7-2|.|TRBJ1-5|.
CASSLWGAQPQHF
>TRBV5-1|.|TRBJ1-2|once
CASSPGGRPQGGYTF
>TRBV19|.|TRBJ1-5|.
CASSLTGFFPGIEPQHF
>TRBV29-1|.|TRBJ2-5|.
CSVRVVGGETQYF
>TRBV5-5|.|TRBJ1-5|once
CASSGADRPDQPQHF
>TRBV5-4|.|TRBJ1-3|.
CASSFGANSGNTIYF
>TRBV6-5|TRBD1|TRBJ1-2|.
CASSLTGAGRGGYTF
>TRBV6-1|.|TRBJ1-4|.
CASSEVGGREKLFF
>TRBV28|.|TRBJ1-1|.
CASSAGRLTEAFF
>TRBV28|TRBD2|TRBJ2-5|.
CASGLAGGLETQYF
>TRBV6-1|.|TRBJ1-1|.
CASSARDTEAFF
>TRBV19|TRBD1|TRBJ2-3|.
CASSIGQGDADTQYF
>TRBV5-1|.|TRBJ2-7|.
CASSLGTGGYEQYF
>TRBV5-6|.|TRBJ2-7|.
CASSRGGLRPSYEQYF
>TRBV5-1|.|TRBJ2-6|.
CASSPRGGASGANVLTF
>TRBV25-1|.|TRBJ2-7|.
CAIIPHRDRDYEQYF
>TRBV13|TRBD2|TRBJ2-7|.
CASSSRTSGADYEQYF
>TRBV28|TRBD1|TRBJ1-2|.
CASSFQDRGRGYTF
>TRBV5-1|TRBD1|TRBJ2-2|.
CASSKSGQGDTGELFF
>TRBV2|TRBD2|TRBJ2-3|.
CASSQTGLPGTSGNTDTQYF
>TRBV25-1|TRBD1|TRBJ2-1|.
CASSGAGTGVNEQFF
>TRBV19|.|TRBJ1-2|.
CASSRDQGNYGYTF
>TRBV7-9|TRBD2|TRBJ2-1|.
CASSPGTSGGNEQFF
>TRBV11-2|.|TRBJ2-3|.
CASSSDRFSNTQYF
>TRBV6-1|.|TRBJ1-5|.
CASSQFTDNQPQHF
>TRBV21-1|.|TRBJ2-7|.
CASSKGALGSYEQYF
>TRBV7-2|.|TRBJ1-1|.
CASSLGWFRGNTEAFF